The next 2 T cell receptor beta chains were all read from a single sample in a study of T cell responses to AZD1222 COVID-19 vaccine. Assay used: immunoSEQ multiplex PCR; TCRdb lists only in-frame clones, some missing. The table lists some 180,000 clones, 80% to 95% of them singletons. Specimen: peripheral blood, collected on day 0 of AZD1222 vaccination. The receptors stem from an adult in good health.

This chain uses TRBV7-9 with TRBJ2-1, with D possibly TRBD2 on 5 matching bases. The CDR3 is 15 amino acids. Between the trimmed V and J ends, which lost 2 bases and 8 bases, there was a span of 16 bases. Per germline, CDR1 SEHNR and CDR2 FQNEAQ (reference sequence). The CDR3 nucleotides read TGTGCCAGCAGCTTAAGCCATCCGAGGGCCCATGAGCAGTTCTTC. Amino acid sequence: CASSLSHPRAHEQFF.

This chain links TRBV15 with TRBJ1-5; TRBD1 is a possible D gene (6 bases). The germline V gene has CDR1 LNHNV and CDR2 YYDKDF (reference sequence). Deletions cut 5 bases from V and 2 bases from J, with 13 bases between. The CDR3 is 15 residues long. This CDR3 is CATSVGAAGNQPQHF. In nucleotides, the CDR3 is TGTGCCACCAGCGTGGGGGCCGCCGGCAATCAGCCCCAGCATTTT. The whole variable domain, remainder taken from reference TRBV15 and TRBJ1-5, is DAMVIQNPRYQVTQFGKPVTLSCSQTLNHNVMYWYQQKSSQAPKLLFHYYDKDFNNEADTPDNFQSRRPNTSFCFLDIRSPGLGDTAMYLCATSVGAAGNQPQHFGDGTRLSIL.